The 27 T cell receptor beta chains in this list originate from one sample, sequenced in a study of PD-1 blockade in classical Hodgkin lymphoma. Only in-frame clones appear in the TCRdb table, and some are missing; sequencing was by immunoSEQ multiplex PCR. Among roughly 20,000 clones, about 68% were seen once, and the ten largest hold about a fifth. With no exception, relapse followed autologous stem cell transplantation in all patients, and brentuximab vedotin exposure varied. The material sequenced was peripheral blood mononuclear cells (PBMCs), taken at baseline. The receptors come from a human donor with classical Hodgkin lymphoma.

The V gene is TRBV30, the J gene TRBJ2-2; 10 nucleotides line up with TRBD2. The germline CDR1 and CDR2 sequences are GTSNPN and SVGIG (reference sequence). With V trimmed by 7 bases and J by 6 bases, 8 bases remained unmatched. This CDR3 spans 14 amino acids. The CDR3 nucleotides read TGTGCCTTAAGCGGGAGGGCCGTGGCCGGGGAGCTGTTTTTT. Protein sequence: CALSGRAVAGELFF.

The genes are TRBV11-3 and TRBJ2-5; a possible D gene is TRBD1 (6 bases). Germline-derived CDR1 and CDR2 are SGHNT and YENEEA. CDR3 length: 15 residues. The ends were cut back, 1 base at V and 2 bases at J, with 11 bases in the middle. The CDR3 DNA is TGTGCCAGCAGCTTAGGGCCGGGACAACAAGAGACCCAGTACTTC. This encodes CASSLGPGQQETQYF.

This clone was detected only once. The chain links TRBV10-3 to TRBJ2-2; 7 nucleotides line up with TRBD2. The CDR3 extends over 17 amino acids. V gave up 5 bases and J gave up 1 base; unmatched junction bases: 10. Germline loops: CDR1 ENHRY, CDR2 SYGVKD. For the CDR3, the DNA is TGTGCCATCAGTTTTTCAGCGGGACGGCTGAACACCGGGGAGCTGTTTTTT. This translates into CAISFSAGRLNTGELFF.

This clone appeared once. V and J are TRBV7-2 and TRBJ2-5; 9 bases map to TRBD2. Germline V gene lookup returns CDR1 SGHTA and CDR2 FQGNSA. The CDR3 extends over 17 amino acids. V lost 5 bases to trimming and J lost 4 bases; unmatched junction nucleotides: 14. CDR3 nucleotides: TGTGCCAGCAGCCCCCGACCTAGCGGGAAGTCGGGAGAGACCCAGTACTTC. Translation: CASSPRPSGKSGETQYF.

The rearrangement links TRBV14 to TRBJ2-2; 9 bases agree with TRBD2. Looked up from germline, CDR1 is SGHDN and CDR2 is FVKESK. Losses at the gene ends were 0 bases for V and 6 bases for J; bases not matched to a gene: 8. The CDR3 has 17 residues. The CDR3 DNA reads as TGTGCCAGCAGCCAAGAAGCAGCGGGAGGCCCCGCCGGGGAGCTGTTTTTT. This sequence encodes CASSQEAAGGPAGELFF.

The chain has TRBV2 and TRBJ2-6; possibly TRBD1 for D (6 bases). The CDR3 has 17 residues. V lost 8 bases and J lost 0, with 17 bases in between. Germline V lookup: CDR1 SNHLY, CDR2 FYNNEI. The CDR3 DNA is TGTGCCAGCCTGGGACATCTCTTGCGCTCTGGGGCCAACGTCCTGACTTTC. Amino acid sequence: CASLGHLLRSGANVLTF.

This clone has a count of ten or more. This sample also contains other DNA sequences that code for the same CDR3. The chain recombines TRBV10-3 with TRBJ1-4; D perhaps matches TRBD1 (5 bases). V shed 11 bases and J shed 6 bases, with 16 bases lying between them. CDR3 size: 13 residues. Germline CDR1 and CDR2: ENHRY and SYGVKD. The CDR3 reads CAVGGGADEKLFF. The CDR3 bases are TGTGCCGTCGGCGGCGGGGCCGATGAAAAACTGTTTTTT.

By share, this clone counts as medium-sized. The V and J genes are TRBV4-3 and TRBJ2-1, with unresolved D. Germline CDR1 and CDR2: LGHNA and YSLEER. This CDR3 comprises 17 residues. Trimming removed 0 bases from V and 0 bases from J, with 12 bases in between. The CDR3 DNA sequence: TGCGCCAGCAGCCAAGAGGTCCCCTACGTCTCCTACAATGAGCAGTTCTTC. This encodes CASSQEVPYVSYNEQFF.

This chain links TRBV5-1 with TRBJ2-7; no firm D call. The CDR3 is made up of 15 amino acids. Germline V CDR1 and CDR2: SGHRS, YFSETQ. Deletions cut 3 bases from V and 0 bases from J, with 13 bases between. The CDR3 sequence: CASSWMEAFSYEQYF. The CDR3 bases are TGCGCCAGCAGCTGGATGGAAGCATTCTCCTACGAGCAGTACTTC.

This clone was detected once. The chain is built from TRBV5-1 and TRBJ2-7; D uncertain. The CDR3 loop spans 13 amino acids. Germline CDR1 is SGHRS and CDR2 is YFSETQ. Trimming took off 0 bases at V and 3 bases at J, with 7 bases between the two ends. CDR3 sequence reads: CASSLGTNYEQYF. The CDR3 region has the DNA TGCGCCAGCAGCTTGGGCACTAACTACGAGCAGTACTTC.

The J gene is TRBJ2-4, the V gene TRBV4-1; 9 nucleotides line up with TRBD2. The germline V gene has CDR1 MGHRA and CDR2 YSYEKL. The CDR3 sequence is 14 residues long. V was clipped by 0 bases and J by 12 bases; unmatched bases: 6. CDR3 residues: CASSQEGAGGGQYF. The DNA of the CDR3 is TGCGCCAGCAGCCAAGAGGGAGCGGGGGGCGGTCAGTACTTC.

The rearrangement joins TRBV28 to TRBJ2-5; 9 bases agree with TRBD1. Germline assignment: CDR1 MDHEN and CDR2 SYDVKM. The CDR3 totals 16 residues. J was trimmed by 2 bases and V by 5 bases; bases with no gene match: 9. CDR3 sequence (DNA): TGTGCCAGCAGTAAACCGGGACAGGGACTTCAAGAGACCCAGTACTTC. It codes for CASSKPGQGLQETQYF.

There are a few counts of this clone. V is TRBV19 and J is TRBJ1-2; D unclear. The V end was cut by 3 bases, the J end by 8 bases, with 10 bases between. CDR1 LNHDA and CDR2 SQIVND come from the germline V gene (reference sequence). The CDR3 totals 12 residues. CDR3 nucleotides: TGTGCCAGTAGTATGGAGCGGAGGGGCTACACCTTC. Residues: CASSMERRGYTF.

This sequence joins TRBV5-4 and TRBJ2-7; D is possibly TRBD2 (7 bases). The CDR3 is made up of 12 amino acids. V was cut by 0 bases and J by 9 bases, with 10 bases left in between. Germline V CDR1 and CDR2: SGHNT, YYREEE (reference sequence). CDR3 amino acids: CASSLAGGGQYF. CDR3 nucleotide sequence: TGTGCCAGCAGCTTGGCGGGGGGCGGGCAGTACTTC.

The V call is TRBV11-3, the J call TRBJ2-7, with a tentative D call TRBD1 (6 bases). CDR1 and CDR2 from the germline V gene are SGHNT and YENEEA. The CDR3 is 13 residues long. V was clipped by 4 bases and J by 6 bases, with 13 bases between them. The CDR3 loop reads CASSSATGREQYF. Written as DNA, the CDR3 is TGTGCCAGCAGCTCAGCAACAGGGCGCGAGCAGTACTTC.

The gene calls are TRBV5-6 and TRBJ1-5, with D possibly TRBD1 on 5 matching bases. From germline, CDR1 is SGHDT and CDR2 YYEEEE. The CDR3 has 16 amino acids. Trimming removed 4 bases from V and 0 bases from J, with 14 bases in between. DNA for the CDR3: TGTGCCAGCAGCAACCGACAGTGGCGTAGCAATCAGCCCCAGCATTTT. It codes for CASSNRQWRSNQPQHF.

V gene TRBV9 combines with J gene TRBJ2-3; 9 bases line up with TRBD2. From germline, CDR1 is SGDLS and CDR2 YYNGEE. The CDR3 consists of 18 residues. V was pared by 0 bases and J by 4 bases, with 12 bases of the junction left unmatched. Here the CDR3 DNA reads TGTGCCAGCAGCGTAGATGGTATGAGCGGGGGGCGTGCAGATACGCAGTATTTT. It specifies CASSVDGMSGGRADTQYF.

The rearrangement links TRBV7-2 to TRBJ2-7; a weak D match, TRBD2 (5 bases). The CDR3 has 13 amino acids. V was shortened by 2 bases and J by 6 bases, with 11 bases between the two germline ends. Germline V lookup: CDR1 SGHTA, CDR2 FQGNSA. In DNA form, the CDR3 reads TGTGCCAGCAGCTTACTAGACCGGGGCGAGCAGTACTTC. It yields the protein CASSLLDRGEQYF.

Points on this clone: Different DNA sequences within this sample yield the same CDR3. The V gene is TRBV5-1, the J gene TRBJ1-2; D perhaps matches TRBD1 (5 bases). Deletions cut 0 bases from V and 0 bases from J, with 9 bases between. The germline gives CDR1 SGHRS, CDR2 YFSETQ. The CDR3 is 15 residues long. The CDR3 loop is CASSLAQVANYGYTF. In nucleotides, the CDR3 is TGCGCCAGCAGCTTGGCACAGGTTGCTAACTATGGCTACACCTTC.

The V and J genes are TRBV6-1 and TRBJ2-7; the D gene is possibly TRBD2 (5 bases). The CDR3 extends over 14 amino acids. Looked up from germline, CDR1 is MNHNS and CDR2 is SASEGT. Trimming left V 7 bases short and J 3 bases short, with 16 bases between. This CDR3 is CASTGWAPRYEQYF. DNA of the CDR3: TGTGCCAGCACGGGGTGGGCACCCCGCTACGAGCAGTACTTC.

The chain recombines TRBV7-9 with TRBJ2-3; TRBD2 matches 7 bases. Trimming removed 1 base from V and 3 bases from J; junction bases left unmatched: 7. Germline loops: CDR1 SEHNR, CDR2 FQNEAQ (reference sequence). This CDR3 spans 16 amino acids. The CDR3 DNA follows: TGTGCCAGCAGCTTAGTGGCGGGAGTGGGGACAGATACGCAGTATTTT. It specifies CASSLVAGVGTDTQYF.

This chain links TRBV10-3 with TRBJ2-2, with D unclear. From germline, CDR1 is ENHRY and CDR2 SYGVKD. V lost 10 bases, J lost 3 bases, and 9 bases lay in between. The length of the CDR3 is 12 residues. The CDR3 coding sequence is TGTGCCAGCCGATGGGACACCGGGGAGCTGTTTTTT. Translated, it gives CASRWDTGELFF.

The V and J genes are TRBV6-1 and TRBJ2-7; TRBD1 is a possible D gene (6 bases). Germline CDR1 and CDR2: MNHNS and SASEGT. CDR3 length: 15 amino acids. Trimming took off 4 bases at V and 2 bases at J, with 15 bases between the two ends. CDR3 amino acids: CASSGSWGPAYEQYF. As DNA, the CDR3 is TGTGCCAGCAGTGGATCATGGGGGCCCGCCTACGAGCAGTACTTC.

This clone appeared a single time. The V call is TRBV15, the J call TRBJ1-2; D call uncertain. The CDR3 covers 14 residues. V lost 1 base to trimming and J lost 8 bases, with 14 bases between them. Germline V gene lookup returns CDR1 LNHNV and CDR2 YYDKDF (reference sequence). CDR3 bases: TGTGCCACCAGCAGAGGAGTGGGTTCATGGGGCTACACCTTC. Translation gives CATSRGVGSWGYTF. The entire variable domain, with the rest obtained from reference TRBV15 and TRBJ1-2, is as follows: DAMVIQNPRYQVTQFGKPVTLSCSQTLNHNVMYWYQQKSSQAPKLLFHYYDKDFNNEADTPDNFQSRRPNTSFCFLDIRSPGLGDTAMYLCATSRGVGSWGYTFGSGTRLTVV.

This chain links TRBV29-1 with TRBJ2-5, with D perhaps TRBD1 or TRBD2 (7 bases each). This CDR3 comprises 13 residues. Germline V gene sequence: CDR1 SQVTM, CDR2 ANQGSEA. V lost 8 bases and J 7 bases, leaving 20 bases between the germline ends. The CDR3 bases are TGCAGCTCTGAGGGAGGGGGCGCAGGGACCCAGTACTTC. It specifies CSSEGGGAGTQYF.

The V and J genes are TRBV19 and TRBJ1-1; D gene uncertain. The germline CDR1 and CDR2 sequences are LNHDA and SQIVND (reference sequence). The CDR3 length is 14 residues. The V end lost 7 bases, the J end lost 5 bases, and 17 bases lay between the germline ends. The CDR3 sequence: CASTPTGKRTEAFF. CDR3 DNA sequence: TGTGCCAGTACCCCCACGGGGAAGCGGACTGAAGCTTTCTTT.

This clone was seen a handful of times. The chain recombines TRBV7-2 with TRBJ2-5, with D perhaps matching TRBD1 or TRBD2 (5 bases each). The ends were cut back, 6 bases at V and 2 bases at J, with 16 bases in the middle. CDR1 is SGHTA, CDR2 FQGNSA, per germline. CDR3 length: 15 residues. This chain's CDR3 is CASRTIRGAQETQYF. The CDR3 nucleotides read TGTGCCAGCAGGACGATAAGAGGGGCTCAAGAGACCCAGTACTTC.